A single sample is the source of the 8 T cell receptor beta chains below, sequenced in a study of T cells after yellow fever vaccination. TCRdb passed the 5' RACE reads through MiXCR, listing each CDR3 protein once. The sample carries around 590,000 distinct CDR3 sequences, about 12% recorded once. The specimen comprised PBMCs, sampled on the day of the yellow fever booster vaccination. Every receptor here comes from a man younger than 40 who received the YFV17D yellow fever vaccine.

Only a few counts were recorded for this clonotype. J is TRBJ2-3 and V is TRBV6-5; D tentatively fits TRBD1 or TRBD2 (5 bases each). Per the germline V gene, CDR1 is MNHEY and CDR2 is SVGAGI. There are 14 residues in the CDR3. Trimming shortened V by 0 bases and J by 12 bases, and 16 bases separated the two germline ends. The CDR3 sequence is CASSYSGEADTQYF. In nucleotides, the CDR3 is TGTGCCAGCAGTTACTCGGGGGAAGCGGACACTCAGTATTTT.

The chain has TRBV29-1 and TRBJ2-5; tentatively, D is TRBD1 or TRBD2 (5 bases each). V was clipped by 4 bases and J by 1 base, with 19 bases between them. This CDR3 is built from 16 residues. Germline V gene sequence: CDR1 SQVTM, CDR2 ANQGSEA. The DNA for the CDR3 is TGCAGCGTTGGGTCGTCCGGGACCCCTGCCCAAGAGACCCAGTACTTC. Translating gives CSVGSSGTPAQETQYF.

This clonotype appeared a few times. The chain carries TRBV27 and TRBJ2-7; D is possibly TRBD2 (5 bases). With 8 bases removed from V and 0 bases from J, the gap between germline ends came to 14 bases. The V gene's germline CDR1 is MNHEY and CDR2 SMNVEV (reference sequence). CDR3 size: 14 residues. The CDR3, as DNA: TGTGCCAGCGCTGGCGGGTCGAGCTCCTACGAGCAGTACTTC. Translated: CASAGGSSSYEQYF.

The table lists this clonotype with a few counts. The chain joins TRBV7-2 to TRBJ2-1, with TRBD2 as a possible D gene (5 bases). Trimming removed 2 bases from V and 3 bases from J, with 11 bases in between. Germline-derived CDR1 and CDR2 are SGHTA and FQGNSA. The CDR3 contains 15 residues. The CDR3 region is CASSLSGGVYNEQFF. In DNA form, the CDR3 reads TGTGCCAGCAGCTTAAGCGGCGGAGTCTACAATGAGCAGTTCTTC.

The chain combines TRBV6-2 or TRBV6-3 with TRBJ2-7, with D uncertain. This CDR3 contains 12 residues. Trimming removed 6 bases at V and 6 bases at J, with 12 bases between. Germline V gene lookup returns CDR1 MNHEY and CDR2 SVGEGT. The CDR3 nucleotides are TGTGCCAGCAGGCCCCCGGGTGTCGAGCAGTACTTC. Encoded protein: CASRPPGVEQYF.

This clonotype was detected only a few times. This chain joins TRBV3-1 and TRBJ2-2, with TRBD2 as a possible D gene (6 bases). The CDR3 has 16 residues. Per germline, CDR1 LGHDT and CDR2 YNNKEL (reference sequence). The V end was cut by 1 base, the J end by 5 bases, with 14 bases between. For the CDR3, the DNA is TGTGCCAGCAGCCAAGGCGGGACGGAGAGAACCGGGGAGCTGTTTTTT. Its protein product is CASSQGGTERTGELFF.

J is TRBJ2-7 and V is TRBV11-2, with a weak D call TRBD2 (6 bases). The germline V and J ends were trimmed by 3 bases and 1 base, with 16 bases remaining between them. Germline V gives CDR1 SGHAT, CDR2 FQNNGV. The length of the CDR3 is 16 residues. The CDR3 nucleotides read TGTGCCAGCAGCTTCCGGGGGAGATCGGTTTCCTACGAGCAGTACTTC. It yields the protein CASSFRGRSVSYEQYF.

This chain uses TRBV19 with TRBJ2-3; a weak D match, TRBD2 (6 bases). Germline CDR1 LNHDA, CDR2 SQIVND (reference sequence). The CDR3 contains 14 residues. The germline V and J ends were trimmed by 3 bases and 6 bases, with 13 bases remaining between them. This chain's CDR3 is CASSMLERGDTQYF. The CDR3 region has the DNA TGTGCCAGTAGTATGCTAGAACGGGGGGATACGCAGTATTTT.